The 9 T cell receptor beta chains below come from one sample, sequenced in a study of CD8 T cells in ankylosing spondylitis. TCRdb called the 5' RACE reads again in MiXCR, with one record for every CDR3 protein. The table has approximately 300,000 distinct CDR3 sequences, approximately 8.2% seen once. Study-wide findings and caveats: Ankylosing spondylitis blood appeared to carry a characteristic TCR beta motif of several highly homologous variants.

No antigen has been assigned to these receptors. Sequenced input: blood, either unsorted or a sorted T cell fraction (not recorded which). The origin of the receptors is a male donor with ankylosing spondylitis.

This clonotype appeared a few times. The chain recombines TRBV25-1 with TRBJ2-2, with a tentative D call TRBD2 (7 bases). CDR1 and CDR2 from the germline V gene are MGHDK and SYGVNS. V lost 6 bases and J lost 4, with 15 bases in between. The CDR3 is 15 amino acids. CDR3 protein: CASSGGGRGTGELFF. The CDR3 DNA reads TGTGCCAGCAGCGGGGGCGGGAGAGGCACCGGGGAGCTGTTTTTT.

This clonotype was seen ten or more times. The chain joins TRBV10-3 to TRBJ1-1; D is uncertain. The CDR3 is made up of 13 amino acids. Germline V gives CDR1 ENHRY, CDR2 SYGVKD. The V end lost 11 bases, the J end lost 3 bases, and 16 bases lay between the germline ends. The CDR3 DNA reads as TGTGCCGCCTCAACTCCGGACGACACTGAAGCTTTCTTT. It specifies CAASTPDDTEAFF.

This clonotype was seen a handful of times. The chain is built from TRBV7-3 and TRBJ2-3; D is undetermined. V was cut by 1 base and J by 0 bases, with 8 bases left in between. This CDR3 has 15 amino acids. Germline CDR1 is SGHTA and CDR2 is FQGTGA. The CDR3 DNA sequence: TGTGCCAGCAGCTTAAAAATGGGGAGCACAGATACGCAGTATTTT. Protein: CASSLKMGSTDTQYF.

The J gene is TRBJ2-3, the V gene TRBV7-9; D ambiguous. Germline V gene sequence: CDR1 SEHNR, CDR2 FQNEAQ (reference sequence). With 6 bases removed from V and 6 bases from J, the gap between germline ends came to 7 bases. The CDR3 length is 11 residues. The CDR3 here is CASRYLDTQYF. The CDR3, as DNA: TGTGCCAGCAGATATCTGGATACGCAGTATTTT.

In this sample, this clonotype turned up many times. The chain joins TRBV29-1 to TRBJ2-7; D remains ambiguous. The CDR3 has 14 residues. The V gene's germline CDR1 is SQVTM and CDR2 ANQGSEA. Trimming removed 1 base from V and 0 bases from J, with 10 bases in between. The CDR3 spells CSVEVNGISYEQYF. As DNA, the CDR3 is TGCAGCGTTGAAGTTAATGGCATCTCCTACGAGCAGTACTTC.

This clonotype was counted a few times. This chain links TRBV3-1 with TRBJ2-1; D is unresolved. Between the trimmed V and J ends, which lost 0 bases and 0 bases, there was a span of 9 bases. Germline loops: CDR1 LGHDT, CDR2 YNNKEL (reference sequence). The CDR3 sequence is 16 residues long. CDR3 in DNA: TGTGCCAGCAGCCAAGATACGGCGTTCTCCTACAATGAGCAGTTCTTC. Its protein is CASSQDTAFSYNEQFF.

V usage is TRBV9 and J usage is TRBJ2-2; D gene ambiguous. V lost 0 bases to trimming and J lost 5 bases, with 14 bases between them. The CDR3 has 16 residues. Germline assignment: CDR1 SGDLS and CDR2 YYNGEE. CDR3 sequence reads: CASSVVLGSGTGELFF. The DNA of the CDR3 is TGTGCCAGCAGCGTAGTTCTGGGAAGTGGAACCGGGGAGCTGTTTTTT.

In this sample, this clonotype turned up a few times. In nucleotides, the CDR3 is TGTGCCAGCAGTCTCCGGGCGTTCTCGGCCTACGAGCAGTACTTC. Translated: CASSLRAFSAYEQYF. The chain carries TRBV27 and TRBJ2-7; the D is unclear. V was cut by 5 bases and J by 2 bases, with 16 bases left in between. CDR3 length: 15 amino acids. Looked up from germline, CDR1 is MNHEY and CDR2 is SMNVEV (reference sequence).

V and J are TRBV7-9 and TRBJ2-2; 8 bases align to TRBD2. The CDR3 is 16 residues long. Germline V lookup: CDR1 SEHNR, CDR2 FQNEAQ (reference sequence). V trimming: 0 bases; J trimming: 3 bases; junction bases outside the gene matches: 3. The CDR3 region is CASSLAGRAYTGELFF. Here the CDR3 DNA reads TGTGCCAGCAGCTTAGCCGGGAGGGCCTACACCGGGGAGCTGTTTTTT.